These 5 T cell receptor beta chains originate from one sample sequenced in a study of control samples from healthy donors and cancer patients. Some clones are missing from TCRdb's copy, which holds only in-frame ones; the method was immunoSEQ multiplex PCR. Among some 76,000 clones listed, roughly nine tenths were seen once. Sequencing used PBMCs. The receptors shown here come from a man aged 60 to 69 with lung cancer.

The chain employs TRBV24-1 and TRBJ2-3, with D perhaps matching TRBD2 (6 bases). V lost 12 bases and J 0 bases, leaving 12 bases between the germline ends. The CDR3 totals 13 residues. CDR1 is KGHDR and CDR2 is SFDVKD in the germline V gene. In DNA, the CDR3 is TGTGCCTCGGAGGGGCGAAGCACAGATACGCAGTATTTT. It specifies CASEGRSTDTQYF.

The V gene is TRBV24-1, the J gene TRBJ2-2, with D unclear. This CDR3 has 11 residues. With 5 bases removed from V and 7 bases from J, the gap between germline ends came to 4 bases. CDR1 is KGHDR, CDR2 SFDVKD, per germline. DNA of the CDR3: TGTGCCACCAGTGGAGACGGGGAGCTGTTTTTT. Translated, it gives CATSGDGELFF.

The CDR3 is CASDRSSYEQYV. In nucleotides, the CDR3 is TGTGCCAGCGACAGGAGCTCCTACGAGCAGTACGTC. This chain uses TRBV7-7 with TRBJ2-7, with D maybe TRBD1 (6 bases). The length of the CDR3 is 12 residues. V lost 8 bases and J 0 bases, leaving 8 bases between the germline ends. Germline CDR1 and CDR2: SSHAT and FNYEAQ (reference sequence).

This CDR3 reads CASSENRERIYNEQFF. The DNA of the CDR3 is TGTGCCAGCAGTGAAAACAGGGAGCGCATCTACAATGAGCAGTTCTTC. This chain links TRBV25-1 with TRBJ2-1, with a tentative D call TRBD1 (6 bases). The CDR3 sequence is 16 residues long. Per the germline V gene, CDR1 is MGHDK and CDR2 is SYGVNS. V gave up 2 bases and J gave up 3 bases, with 14 bases separating them.

The chain recombines TRBV10-3 with TRBJ2-2; D is ambiguous. V lost 2 bases and J lost 2, with 12 bases in between. This CDR3 spans 16 amino acids. The germline CDR1 and CDR2 sequences are ENHRY and SYGVKD. CDR3: CAISENVGSNTGELFF. CDR3 DNA: TGTGCCATCAGTGAGAATGTCGGCAGCAACACCGGGGAGCTGTTTTTT.